Listed here are 32 T cell receptor beta chains from one sample, sequenced in a study of OX40 agonist ivuxolimab in advanced cancers. Only in-frame clones appear in the TCRdb table, and some are missing; sequencing was by immunoSEQ multiplex PCR. The repertoire holds about 70,000 clones, with 86% as singletons. This specimen consisted of CD4+ or CD8+ T cells sorted from blood, obtained in a trial of the OX40 agonist ivuxolimab. Every receptor here comes from an adult with an advanced solid tumor such as melanoma, head and neck, liver or kidney cancer.

The chain employs TRBV6-1 and TRBJ1-5, with D tentatively TRBD1 (5 bases). This CDR3 has 15 residues. Germline V gives CDR1 MNHNS, CDR2 SASEGT. Between the trimmed V and J ends, which lost 2 bases and 8 bases, there was a span of 16 bases. Here the CDR3 reads CASSEFHGALEPQHF. The CDR3 DNA reads as TGTGCCAGCAGTGAATTTCACGGGGCCTTGGAGCCCCAGCATTTT.

This chain joins TRBV19 and TRBJ1-5; the D is unclear. CDR1 is LNHDA, CDR2 SQIVND, per germline (reference sequence). V lost 1 base and J 5 bases, leaving 9 bases between the germline ends. The CDR3 totals 14 residues. The CDR3 is CASSIVNGYQPQHF. For the CDR3, the DNA is TGTGCCAGTAGTATAGTAAACGGTTATCAGCCCCAGCATTTT.

The CDR3 sequence is CASSLGDLYEQYF. CDR3 in DNA: TGCGCCAGCAGCTTGGGGGATCTCTACGAGCAGTACTTC. The J gene is TRBJ2-7, the V gene TRBV5-1; D is unresolved. V lost 0 bases and J lost 3, with 7 bases in between. The length of the CDR3 is 13 residues. CDR1 and CDR2 (germline): SGHRS, YFSETQ.

This sequence joins TRBV2 and TRBJ1-6; D is ambiguous. Germline CDR1 and CDR2: SNHLY and FYNNEI. This CDR3 is 16 amino acids long. Trimming stripped 4 bases from V and 7 bases from J, with 17 bases between. The CDR3 nucleotides read TGTGCCAGCAGTGGGAACCCAGGTCAGACCAATTCACCCCTCCACTTT. This encodes CASSGNPGQTNSPLHF.

This chain uses TRBV4-3 with TRBJ1-1; 8 bases map to TRBD1. Trimming cost V 1 base and J 1 base; bases outside gene matches: 8. The CDR3 totals 17 residues. Germline V lookup: CDR1 LGHNA, CDR2 YSLEER. CDR3 residues: CASSQGPGQATNTEAFF. DNA of the CDR3: TGCGCCAGCAGCCAAGGACCGGGACAGGCGACGAACACTGAAGCTTTCTTT.

The rearrangement joins TRBV6-5 to TRBJ2-1; the match to TRBD1 covers 10 bases. V lost 4 bases to trimming and J lost 4 bases; unmatched junction nucleotides: 7. Germline V gives CDR1 MNHEY, CDR2 SVGAGI. This CDR3 spans 16 amino acids. CDR3 in amino acids: CASSSSGTGAYNEQFF. The DNA of the CDR3 is TGTGCCAGCAGTTCGTCCGGGACAGGGGCTTACAATGAGCAGTTCTTC.

This sequence joins TRBV19 and TRBJ1-2, with 10 bases identical to TRBD1. V was clipped by 3 bases and J by 4 bases; unmatched bases: 5. The CDR3 is made up of 15 amino acids. CDR1 and CDR2 from the germline V gene are LNHDA and SQIVND (reference sequence). The CDR3 is CASSIDRGRVYGYTF. The CDR3, as DNA: TGTGCCAGTAGTATTGACAGGGGGCGCGTCTATGGCTACACCTTC.

The chain joins TRBV29-1 to TRBJ2-5, with no clear D. CDR1 is SQVTM and CDR2 is ANQGSEA in the germline V gene. The germline V and J ends were trimmed by 1 base and 5 bases, with 8 bases remaining between them. CDR3 size: 12 residues. Written as DNA, the CDR3 is TGCAGCGTTGAAGGGGGTGCGGAGACCCAGTACTTC. It translates to CSVEGGAETQYF.

This clone was seen more than once but under ten times. The chain has TRBV7-9 and TRBJ1-2; a possible D gene is TRBD1 (5 bases). V was pared by 1 base and J by 5 bases, with 14 bases between. Germline V gives CDR1 SEHNR, CDR2 FQNEAQ (reference sequence). This CDR3 comprises 15 residues. CDR3: CASSLDQGWGYGYTF. In DNA, the CDR3 is TGTGCCAGCAGCTTAGATCAGGGCTGGGGATATGGCTACACCTTC.

J is TRBJ1-1 and V is TRBV18; D is perhaps TRBD1 (6 bases). Germline CDR1 KGHSH, CDR2 LQKENI. This CDR3 is built from 18 residues. Trimming removed 1 base at V and 1 base at J, with 19 bases between. The CDR3 DNA reads TGTGCCAGCTCACCACAGACGGGCGGACAGCTAGGGAACACTGAAGCTTTCTTT. As protein: CASSPQTGGQLGNTEAFF.

This clone was observed a handful of times. This rearrangement joins TRBV18 to TRBJ2-1, with TRBD2 matching over 10 bases. The CDR3 loop spans 16 amino acids. CDR1 is KGHSH, CDR2 LQKENI, per germline. J gave up 2 bases and V 6 bases, and 7 bases lay outside the gene matches. The CDR3 region is CASSRTGTSAYNEQFF. CDR3 DNA: TGTGCCAGCTCGCGTACCGGGACTAGCGCCTACAATGAGCAGTTCTTC. The entire variable domain, with the rest obtained from reference TRBV18 and TRBJ2-1, is as follows: NAGVMQNPRHLVRRRGQEARLRCSPMKGHSHVYWYRQLPEEGLKFMVYLQKENIIDESGMPKERFSAEFPKEGPSILRIQQVVRGDSAAYFCASSRTGTSAYNEQFFGPGTRLTVL.

CDR3 DNA sequence: TGTGCCAGCAGCTTAAAGGCAGGGGTTACCTATGGCTACACCTTC. Translating gives CASSLKAGVTYGYTF. The chain employs TRBV5-4 and TRBJ1-2; perhaps TRBD1 as D (6 bases). The V end was cut by 2 bases, the J end by 4 bases, with 15 bases between. This CDR3 is 15 amino acids long. Germline-derived CDR1 and CDR2 are SGHNT and YYREEE (reference sequence). Variable domain in full (rest from reference TRBV5-4 and TRBJ1-2): ETGVTQSPTHLIKTRGQQVTLRCSSQSGHNTVSWYQQALGQGPQFIFQYYREEENGRGNFPPRFSGLQFPNYSSELNVNALELDDSALYLCASSLKAGVTYGYTFGSGTRLTVV.

The chain combines TRBV4-2 with TRBJ2-2; 7 bases line up with TRBD1. Germline CDR1 LGHNA, CDR2 YNFKEQ. The V gene end was trimmed by 2 bases and the J gene end by 1 base; junction bases not matched to a gene: 4. The CDR3 extends over 16 amino acids. CDR3 sequence: CASSQYRGKNTGELFF. In nucleotides, the CDR3 is TGTGCCAGCAGCCAATACAGGGGAAAGAACACCGGGGAGCTGTTTTTT.

The V and J genes are TRBV10-1 and TRBJ2-2, with D tentatively TRBD2 (5 bases). From germline, CDR1 is WNHNN and CDR2 SYGVQD (reference sequence). The CDR3 is made up of 15 amino acids. Between the trimmed V and J ends, which lost 6 bases and 3 bases, there was a span of 14 bases. The CDR3 nucleotides are TGCGCCAGCAGCGGGTGGGGTAGCGACACCGGGGAGCTGTTTTTT. Amino acid sequence: CASSGWGSDTGELFF.

The CDR3 reads CASSTDTTRDEQFF. The DNA for the CDR3 is TGTGCCAGTAGTACTGATACCACCCGCGATGAGCAGTTCTTC. This chain joins TRBV19 and TRBJ2-1; D gene ambiguous. Trimming stripped 4 bases from V and 8 bases from J, with 15 bases between. In germline, CDR1 is LNHDA, CDR2 SQIVND (reference sequence). The CDR3 loop spans 14 amino acids.

The chain links TRBV5-1 to TRBJ2-7; D gene unclear. CDR1 is SGHRS, CDR2 YFSETQ, per germline. The V and J ends lost 4 bases and 3 bases respectively, with 14 bases between them. This CDR3 is 14 amino acids long. The DNA for the CDR3 is TGCGCCAGCAGCCCCCTCTGGTCAAACTACGAGCAGTACTTC. This translates into CASSPLWSNYEQYF.

This clone was seen a single time. V and J are TRBV6-1 and TRBJ2-7; D gene ambiguous. V shed 7 bases and J shed 3 bases, with 10 bases lying between them. CDR3 length equals 12 residues. Germline V CDR1 and CDR2: MNHNS, SASEGT. The CDR3 nucleotides read TGTGCCAGCACCGATGGTAGCTACGAGCAGTACTTC. This codes for CASTDGSYEQYF.

This clone came up a few times. The genes are TRBV15 and TRBJ2-1; 7 bases are shared with TRBD1. Per the germline V gene, CDR1 is LNHNV and CDR2 is YYDKDF (reference sequence). J was trimmed by 8 bases and V by 0 bases; bases with no gene match: 7. CDR3 length equals 15 residues. CDR3 DNA sequence: TGTGCCACCAGCAGAGATCTAGGGGGCCACCATGAGCAGTTCTTC. Translated: CATSRDLGGHHEQFF.

This clone was seen a single time. CDR3 sequence reads: CASSLGGTGGGEQYF. Written as DNA, the CDR3 is TGTGCCAGCAGCTTAGGAGGGACAGGGGGCGGCGAGCAGTACTTC. This chain uses TRBV11-3 with TRBJ2-7, with 12 bases matching TRBD1. In germline, CDR1 is SGHNT, CDR2 YENEEA. J gave up 6 bases and V 1 base, and 4 bases lay outside the gene matches. This CDR3 has 15 residues.

The V call is TRBV11-2, the J call TRBJ2-7, with TRBD1 identical over 8 bases. This CDR3 is built from 15 residues. With V trimmed by 2 bases and J by 1 base, 4 bases remained unmatched. Germline V gives CDR1 SGHAT, CDR2 FQNNGV. This CDR3 is CASSLRTGKSYEQYF. In nucleotides, the CDR3 is TGTGCCAGCAGCTTAAGGACAGGGAAGTCCTACGAGCAGTACTTC.

This chain links TRBV6-6 with TRBJ2-7, with D maybe TRBD1 (6 bases). This CDR3 contains 13 residues. Per the germline V gene, CDR1 is MNHNY and CDR2 is SVGAGI (reference sequence). The V end was cut by 6 bases, the J end by 2 bases, with 11 bases between. CDR3 sequence: CASSRGGTYEQYF. The CDR3 DNA sequence: TGTGCCAGCAGCCGAGGGGGAACCTACGAGCAGTACTTC.

The chain has TRBV2 and TRBJ2-6, with 10 bases that match TRBD2. The CDR3 is made up of 17 amino acids. Germline CDR1 is SNHLY and CDR2 is FYNNEI. V gave up 2 bases and J gave up 0 bases; unmatched junction bases: 1. The CDR3 protein is CASSEWTSGSGANVLTF. The DNA for the CDR3 is TGTGCCAGCAGTGAATGGACTAGCGGCTCTGGGGCCAACGTCCTGACTTTC. Full variable domain (missing parts from reference TRBV2 and TRBJ2-6): EPEVTQTPSHQVTQMGQEVILRCVPISNHLYFYWYRQILGQKVEFLVSFYNNEISEKSEIFDDQFSVERPDGSNFTLKIRSTKLEDSAMYFCASSEWTSGSGANVLTFGAGSRLTVL.

This chain links TRBV6-4 with TRBJ2-1, with TRBD2 identical over 11 bases. This CDR3 contains 19 residues. Per germline, CDR1 MRHNA and CDR2 SNTAGT. With V trimmed by 3 bases and J by 5 bases, 15 bases remained unmatched. The CDR3 loop is CASSETGLAVEHKNNEQFF. CDR3 bases: TGTGCCAGCAGTGAAACGGGACTAGCGGTTGAACATAAAAACAATGAGCAGTTCTTC.

The chain joins TRBV29-1 to TRBJ2-2; D is unresolved. This CDR3 has 13 residues. The germline V gene has CDR1 SQVTM and CDR2 ANQGSEA. Trimming removed 2 bases at V and 6 bases at J, with 10 bases between. The CDR3 nucleotides read TGCAGCGTTGAAAAGGGTTTGCCCGGGGAGCTGTTTTTT. Protein sequence: CSVEKGLPGELFF.

V is TRBV19 and J is TRBJ2-7, with 9 bases matching TRBD1. The CDR3 has 16 amino acids. V lost 5 bases, J lost 3 bases, and 11 bases stayed unmatched. Germline V CDR1 and CDR2: LNHDA, SQIVND (reference sequence). For the CDR3, the DNA is TGTGCCAGTAGTCCCCATTCCGGGACAGGGAACTACGAGCAGTACTTC. Translated, it gives CASSPHSGTGNYEQYF.

The rearrangement joins TRBV18 to TRBJ2-7, with D unresolved. The length of the CDR3 is 12 residues. Trimming took 6 bases from V and 3 from J, leaving 9 bases between them. Germline CDR1 KGHSH, CDR2 LQKENI. In nucleotides, the CDR3 is TGTGCCAGCTCGATTGACCTCTACGAGCAGTACTTC. It is translated as CASSIDLYEQYF.

This chain uses TRBV30 with TRBJ2-1; tentative D call: TRBD2 (6 bases). From germline, CDR1 is GTSNPN and CDR2 SVGIG (reference sequence). The CDR3 spans 15 residues. Trimming cost V 2 bases and J 4 bases, with 15 bases left between them. CDR3 protein: CAWSRTGGPYNEQFF. The CDR3 bases are TGTGCCTGGAGTAGGACCGGAGGGCCATACAATGAGCAGTTCTTC.

The chain has TRBV19 and TRBJ1-5; possible D gene TRBD1, 5 bases. The CDR3 sequence is 12 residues long. Per the germline V gene, CDR1 is LNHDA and CDR2 is SQIVND (reference sequence). The V end was cut by 8 bases, the J end by 9 bases, with 14 bases between. In nucleotides, the CDR3 is TGTGCCAGTGTGGGGGAGGGACGGCCCCAGCATTTT. Translating gives CASVGEGRPQHF.

The V and J genes are TRBV30 and TRBJ2-1; 8 bases fit TRBD2. The length of the CDR3 is 15 residues. Germline V lookup: CDR1 GTSNPN, CDR2 SVGIG (reference sequence). J gave up 7 bases and V 1 base, and 9 bases lay outside the gene matches. The CDR3 spells CAWSDQRGLRNEQFF. CDR3 coding DNA: TGTGCCTGGAGTGACCAGCGGGGGCTCCGAAATGAGCAGTTCTTC.

V and J are TRBV18 and TRBJ1-4, with a weak D call TRBD1 (5 bases). Trimming stripped 2 bases from V and 2 bases from J, with 9 bases between. CDR1 and CDR2 (germline): KGHSH, LQKENI. The CDR3 is 15 amino acids. CDR3 DNA: TGTGCCAGCTCACCAAATCAGGGCACTAATGAAAAACTGTTTTTT. This codes for CASSPNQGTNEKLFF.

The CDR3 coding sequence is TGTGCCAGCAGAGGAGCAACTAATGAAAAACTGTTTTTT. Protein sequence: CASRGATNEKLFF. This chain connects TRBV6-6 to TRBJ1-4; D not certain. This CDR3 contains 13 residues. CDR1 and CDR2 (germline): MNHNY, SVGAGI (reference sequence). Trimming took 6 bases from V and 0 from J, leaving 5 bases between them.

The chain couples TRBV19 to TRBJ2-7; 7 bases agree with TRBD2. V was pared by 1 base and J by 2 bases, with 5 bases of the junction left unmatched. Germline loops: CDR1 LNHDA, CDR2 SQIVND (reference sequence). CDR3 length: 15 amino acids. This CDR3 reads CASSIGSSGAYEQYF. The CDR3 region has the DNA TGTGCCAGTAGTATAGGTTCTAGCGGTGCCTACGAGCAGTACTTC.